This T cell receptor (beta chain) originates from a study of regulatory T cells in long-lasting Graves disease. Study overall: New Graves' disease cases had less than 3 months of antithyroid drugs. Study-wide points: Those with persistent Graves' had less TCR diversity than newly diagnosed patients.

Per the germline V gene, CDR1 is SGHAT and CDR2 is FQNNGV. Trimming took 1 base from V and 3 from J, leaving 10 bases between them. This CDR3 is built from 14 residues. With iRepertoire HTBI primers and Arm-PCR of CDR3 regions, TCR beta libraries were built. TCRdb reprocessed the multiplex PCR reads via MiXCR and lists one record per CDR3 protein. The sample yields about 220,000 distinct CDR3 sequences, approximately 18% seen once. Time point denoted: newly diagnosed GD, antithyroid drugs for less than 3 months. RNA extracted from PBMCs served as the sequencing template. Comments on this clonotype: Its target is unknown.

These same records also appear under a second study, on T cells in Graves' hyperthyroidism and ophthalmopathy.

The input for sequencing was peripheral blood mononuclear cells (PBMCs), taken at new diagnosis, from a patient treated with antithyroid drugs. The gene calls are TRBV11-2 and TRBJ2-7, with D possibly being TRBD1 (5 bases). This clonotype was obtained from a woman in her 30s with Graves disease. In DNA, the CDR3 is TGTGCCAGCAGCTTAGTGATCGACAGCTACGAGCAGTACTTC. It encodes CASSLVIDSYEQYF.